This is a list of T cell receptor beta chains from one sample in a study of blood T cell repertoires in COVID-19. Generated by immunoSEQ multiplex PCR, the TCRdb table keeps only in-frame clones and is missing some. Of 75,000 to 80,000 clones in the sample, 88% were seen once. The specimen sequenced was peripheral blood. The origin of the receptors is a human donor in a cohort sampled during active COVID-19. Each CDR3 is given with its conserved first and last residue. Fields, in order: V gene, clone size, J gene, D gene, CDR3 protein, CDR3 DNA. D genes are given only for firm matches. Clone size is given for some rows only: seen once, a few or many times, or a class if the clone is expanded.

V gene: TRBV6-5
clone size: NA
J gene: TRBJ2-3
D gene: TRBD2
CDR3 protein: CASSPRLATDTQYF
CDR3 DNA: TGTGCCAGCAGCCCCCGACTAGCTACAGATACGCAGTATTTT

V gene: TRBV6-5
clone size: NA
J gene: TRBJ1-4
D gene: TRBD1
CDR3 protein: CASSQGAPYEKLFF
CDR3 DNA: TGTGCCAGCAGTCAGGGGGCGCCTTATGAAAAACTGTTTTTT

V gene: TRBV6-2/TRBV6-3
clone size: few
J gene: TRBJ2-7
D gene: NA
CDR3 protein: CASSRGGEQYF
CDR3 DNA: TGTGCCAGCAGTCGAGGGGGCGAGCAGTACTTC

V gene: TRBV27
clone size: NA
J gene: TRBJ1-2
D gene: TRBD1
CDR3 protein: CASSLDRDYGYTF
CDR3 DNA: TGTGCCAGCAGCCTGGACAGGGACTATGGCTACACCTTC

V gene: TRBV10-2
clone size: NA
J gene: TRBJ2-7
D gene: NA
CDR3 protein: CASTETQGPYEQYF
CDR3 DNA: TGCGCCAGCACCGAGACTCAGGGGCCCTACGAGCAGTACTTC

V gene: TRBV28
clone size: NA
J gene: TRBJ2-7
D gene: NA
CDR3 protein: CASSEPHDNYEQYF
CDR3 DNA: TGTGCCAGCAGCGAACCTCACGACAACTACGAGCAGTACTTC

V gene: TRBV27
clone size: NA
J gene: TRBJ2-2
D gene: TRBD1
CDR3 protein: CASSFRTGTNTGELFF
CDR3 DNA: TGTGCCAGCAGTTTTCGGACAGGGACCAACACCGGGGAGCTGTTTTTT

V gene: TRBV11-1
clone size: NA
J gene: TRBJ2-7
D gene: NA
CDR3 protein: CASSLADISEQYF
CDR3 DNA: TGTGCCAGCAGCTTAGCGGACATTTCCGAGCAGTACTTC

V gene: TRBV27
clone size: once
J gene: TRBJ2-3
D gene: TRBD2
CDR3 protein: CASSRLASKTDTQYF
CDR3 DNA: TGTGCCAGCAGCCGACTAGCTTCTAAGACAGATACGCAGTATTTT

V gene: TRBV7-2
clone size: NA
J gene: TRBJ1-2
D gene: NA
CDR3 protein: CASSNGQIKYGYTF
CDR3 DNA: TGTGCCAGCAGCAACGGACAGATTAAGTATGGCTACACCTTC

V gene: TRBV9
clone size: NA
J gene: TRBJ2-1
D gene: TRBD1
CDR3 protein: CASSGGGWTGNEQFF
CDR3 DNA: TGTGCCAGCAGCGGAGGCGGTTGGACAGGCAATGAGCAGTTCTTC

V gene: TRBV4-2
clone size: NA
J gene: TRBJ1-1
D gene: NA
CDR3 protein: CASSQDRQLNTEAFF
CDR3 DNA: TGTGCCAGCAGCCAAGACAGGCAGCTGAACACTGAAGCTTTCTTT

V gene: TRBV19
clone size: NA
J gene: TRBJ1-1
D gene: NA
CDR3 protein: CASSIGNRVGSEAFF
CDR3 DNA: TGTGCCAGTAGTATAGGTAACAGGGTCGGATCTGAAGCTTTCTTT

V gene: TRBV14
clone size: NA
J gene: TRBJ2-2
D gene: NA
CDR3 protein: CASSRFRRADSSTGELFF
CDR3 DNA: TGTGCCAGCAGCCGCTTTAGGAGGGCCGATTCTAGCACCGGGGAGCTGTTTTTT